This paragraph reports one T cell receptor (beta chain). This sample was taken from a study of blood T cell repertoires in COVID-19. TCRdb's table, derived via immunoSEQ multiplex PCR, lists solely in-frame clones and lacks some. The sample includes fewer than 200,000 clones, 80% to 90% seen only once; the top ten take around 7%. CDR3 size: 16 residues. CDR1 is LGHNA and CDR2 is YSLEER in the germline V gene. J gave up 15 bases and V 1 base, and 14 bases lay outside the gene matches. Sequencing was carried out using PBMCs or T cells enriched from blood (not recorded which). V gene TRBV4-3 combines with J gene TRBJ1-4; TRBD1 matches 10 bases. The TCR originated in a man aged 45-60 years who had recovered from COVID-19. The CDR3 DNA follows: TGCGCCAGCAGCCAAGGTTCAGGACAGGGGGGCCTAAGATTGTTTTTT. This translates into CASSQGSGQGGLRLFF.